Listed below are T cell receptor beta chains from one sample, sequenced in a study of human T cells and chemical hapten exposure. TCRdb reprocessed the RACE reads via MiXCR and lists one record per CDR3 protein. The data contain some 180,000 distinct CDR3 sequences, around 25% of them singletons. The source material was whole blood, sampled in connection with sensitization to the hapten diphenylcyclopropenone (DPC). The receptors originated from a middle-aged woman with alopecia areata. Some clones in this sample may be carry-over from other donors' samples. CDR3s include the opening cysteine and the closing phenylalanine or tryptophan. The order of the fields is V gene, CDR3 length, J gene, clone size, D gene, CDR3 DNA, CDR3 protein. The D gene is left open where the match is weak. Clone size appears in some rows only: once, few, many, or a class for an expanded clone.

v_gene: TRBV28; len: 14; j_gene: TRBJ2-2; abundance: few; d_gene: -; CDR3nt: TGTGCCAGCACCCTCCCCAGGAGAACCGGGGAGCTGTTTTTT; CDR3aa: CASTLPRRTGELFF
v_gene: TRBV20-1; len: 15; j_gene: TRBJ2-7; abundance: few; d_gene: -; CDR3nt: TGCAGTGCTAGTAGGTCTACCCTCCGCTCGGGGGAGCAGTACTTC; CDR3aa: CSASRSTLRSGEQYF
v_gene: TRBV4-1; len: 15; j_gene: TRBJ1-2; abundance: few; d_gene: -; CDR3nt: TGCGCCAGCAGCCAAGAAGGTAGGCAGGGCGATGGCTACACCTTC; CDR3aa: CASSQEGRQGDGYTF
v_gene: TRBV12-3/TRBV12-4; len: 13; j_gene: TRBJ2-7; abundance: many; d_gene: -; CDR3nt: TGTGCCAGCAGTTCCCGGGCCCCGAACGAGCAGTACTTC; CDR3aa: CASSSRAPNEQYF
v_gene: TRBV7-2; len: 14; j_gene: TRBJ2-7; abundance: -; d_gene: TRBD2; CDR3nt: TGTGCCAGCAGCTGGACTAGCGGGAGTGGCGAGCAGTACTTC; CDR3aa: CASSWTSGSGEQYF
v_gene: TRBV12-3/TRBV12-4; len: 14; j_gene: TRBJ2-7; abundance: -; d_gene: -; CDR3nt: TGTGCCAGCAGGGGAGCTTTAAGCTCCTACGAGCAGTACTTC; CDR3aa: CASRGALSSYEQYF
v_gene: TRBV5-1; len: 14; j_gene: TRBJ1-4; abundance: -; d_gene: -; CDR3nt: TGCGCCAGCAGAACCGGGACTGGGCATGAAAAACTGTTTTTT; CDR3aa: CASRTGTGHEKLFF
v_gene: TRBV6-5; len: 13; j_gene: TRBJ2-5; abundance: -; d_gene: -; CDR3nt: TGTGCCAGCAGTTACTCGCTCGGGGAGACCCAGTACTTC; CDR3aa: CASSYSLGETQYF
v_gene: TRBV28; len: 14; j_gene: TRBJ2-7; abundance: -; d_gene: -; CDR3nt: TGTGCCAGCAGTTCCCCGGGGCGAATCTACGAGCAGTACTTC; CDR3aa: CASSSPGRIYEQYF
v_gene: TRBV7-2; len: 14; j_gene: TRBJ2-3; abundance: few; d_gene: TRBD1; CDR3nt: TGTGCCAGCAGGGGCGGACAGGGGACAGATACGCAGTATTTT; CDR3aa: CASRGGQGTDTQYF
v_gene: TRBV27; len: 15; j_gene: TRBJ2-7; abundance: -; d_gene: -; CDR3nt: TGTGCCAGCAGTTTTTGGCAGGGGCCGGCTGACGAGCAGTACTTC; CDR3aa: CASSFWQGPADEQYF
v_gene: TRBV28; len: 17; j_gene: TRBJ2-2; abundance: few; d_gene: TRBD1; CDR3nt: TGTGCCAGCAGTCCCCCCCCAGGACAGGGGGCGGCCGGGGAGCTGTTTTTT; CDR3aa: CASSPPPGQGAAGELFF
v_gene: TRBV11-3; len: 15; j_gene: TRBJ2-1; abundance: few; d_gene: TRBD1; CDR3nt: TGTGCCAGCAGCCGCTCCGGGACAGAATACAATGAGCAGTTCTTC; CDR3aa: CASSRSGTEYNEQFF
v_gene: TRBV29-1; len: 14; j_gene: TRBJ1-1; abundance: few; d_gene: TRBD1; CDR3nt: TGCAGCGTAAGGACAGGGGGCAGGACCACTGAAGCTTTCTTT; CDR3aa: CSVRTGGRTTEAFF
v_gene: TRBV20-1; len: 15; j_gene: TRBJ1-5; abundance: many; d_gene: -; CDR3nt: TGCAGTGCTAGGAAACAGCCGAATAGCAATCAGCCCCAGCATTTT; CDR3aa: CSARKQPNSNQPQHF
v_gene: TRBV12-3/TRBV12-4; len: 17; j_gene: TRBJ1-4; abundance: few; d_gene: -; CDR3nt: TGTGCCAGCAGCATGTTGGGGGGAGCGAGTTCTAATGAAAAACTGTTTTTT; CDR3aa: CASSMLGGASSNEKLFF
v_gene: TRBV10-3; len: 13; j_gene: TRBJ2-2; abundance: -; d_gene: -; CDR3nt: TGTGCCATCCGGCCATGGGACACCGGGGAGCTGTTTTTT; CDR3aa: CAIRPWDTGELFF
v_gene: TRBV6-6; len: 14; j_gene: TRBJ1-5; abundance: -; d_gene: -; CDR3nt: TGTGCCAGTCACGGGGCAGATAGCAATCAGCCCCAGCATTTT; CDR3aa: CASHGADSNQPQHF
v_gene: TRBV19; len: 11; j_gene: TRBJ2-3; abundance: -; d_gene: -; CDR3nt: TGTGCCAGTAGTACGTTAGATACGCAGTATTTT; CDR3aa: CASSTLDTQYF
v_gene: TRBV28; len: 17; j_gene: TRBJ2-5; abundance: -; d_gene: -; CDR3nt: TGTGCCAGCAGTTCCCTCTTGGGCGGGCCGTACCAAGAGACCCAGTACTTC; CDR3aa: CASSSLLGGPYQETQYF
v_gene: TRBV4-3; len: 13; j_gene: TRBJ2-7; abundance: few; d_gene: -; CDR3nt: TGCGCCAGCAGCCAAACTGGCCCCTACGAGCAGTACTTC; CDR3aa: CASSQTGPYEQYF
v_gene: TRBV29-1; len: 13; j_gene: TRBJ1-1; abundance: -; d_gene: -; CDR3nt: TGCAGCGTTGAAGATGAAGGGTTCGGTGAAGCTTTCTTT; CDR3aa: CSVEDEGFGEAFF
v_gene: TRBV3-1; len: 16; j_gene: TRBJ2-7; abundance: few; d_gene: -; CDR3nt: TGTGCCAGCAGCCTAGGGAATGGGGACCCTACCTACGAGCAGTACTTC; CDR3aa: CASSLGNGDPTYEQYF
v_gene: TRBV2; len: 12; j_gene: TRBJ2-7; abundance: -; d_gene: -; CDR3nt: TGTGCCAGCAGTCACCCTACCTACGAGCAGTACTTC; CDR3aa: CASSHPTYEQYF
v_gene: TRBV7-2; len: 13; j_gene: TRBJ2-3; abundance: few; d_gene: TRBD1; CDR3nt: TGTGCCAGCAGCTTCAGACAGGGGGATACGCAGTATTTT; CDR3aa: CASSFRQGDTQYF
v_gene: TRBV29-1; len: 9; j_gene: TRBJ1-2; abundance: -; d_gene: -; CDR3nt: TGCAGCGTTGATCAGGGCTACACCTTC; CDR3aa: CSVDQGYTF
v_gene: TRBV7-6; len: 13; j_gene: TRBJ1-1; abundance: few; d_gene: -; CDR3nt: TGTGCCAGCAGCTTATTAGTGAACACTGAAGCTTTCTTT; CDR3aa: CASSLLVNTEAFF
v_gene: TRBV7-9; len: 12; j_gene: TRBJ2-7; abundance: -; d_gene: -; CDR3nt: TGTGCCAGCAGCCGGGGCAGGAGCGAGCAGTACTTC; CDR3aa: CASSRGRSEQYF
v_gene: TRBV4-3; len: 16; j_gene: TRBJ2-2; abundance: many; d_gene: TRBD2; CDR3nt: TGCGCCAGCAGCCAAGAGCGGACTAGCGGGCTTGGGGAGCTGTTTTTT; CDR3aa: CASSQERTSGLGELFF
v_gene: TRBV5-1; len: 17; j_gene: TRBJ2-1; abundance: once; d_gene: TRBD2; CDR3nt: TGCGCCAGCAGCTCGCCCGGGACTAGCGGAGACAAACGGGAACAGTTCTTC; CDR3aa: CASSSPGTSGDKREQFF
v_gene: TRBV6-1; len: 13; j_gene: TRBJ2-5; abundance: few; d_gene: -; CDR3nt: TGTGCCAGCACCCCCAGAGGACAAGAGACCCAGTACTTC; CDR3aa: CASTPRGQETQYF
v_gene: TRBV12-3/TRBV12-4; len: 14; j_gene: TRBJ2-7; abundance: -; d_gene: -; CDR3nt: TGTGCCAGCAGTTTAGATCGGACGGTAACAGAGCAGTACTTC; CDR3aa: CASSLDRTVTEQYF
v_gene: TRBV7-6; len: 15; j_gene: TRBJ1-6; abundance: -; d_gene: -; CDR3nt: TGTGCCAGCAGCTTAGAGACAGGTTTCAACTCACCCCTCCACTTT; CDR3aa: CASSLETGFNSPLHF
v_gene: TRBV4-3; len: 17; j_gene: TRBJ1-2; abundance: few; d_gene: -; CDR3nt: TGCGCCAGCAGCCAAGATCATTTAAAGGCAGGGACGAGTGGCTACACCTTC; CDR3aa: CASSQDHLKAGTSGYTF
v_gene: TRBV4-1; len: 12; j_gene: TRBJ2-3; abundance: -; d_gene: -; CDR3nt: TGCGCCAGCAGCCAGCCTGTAGATACGCAGTATTTT; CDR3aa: CASSQPVDTQYF
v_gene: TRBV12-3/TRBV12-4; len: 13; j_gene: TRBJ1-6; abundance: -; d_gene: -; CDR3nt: TGTGCCAGCAGTTCGACGGAACGCCCACCCCTCCACTTT; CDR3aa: CASSSTERPPLHF
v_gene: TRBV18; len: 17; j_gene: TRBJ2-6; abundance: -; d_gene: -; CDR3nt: TGTGCCAGCTCACCACGGACAGAGACCCCTGGGGCCAACGTCCTGACTTTC; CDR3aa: CASSPRTETPGANVLTF
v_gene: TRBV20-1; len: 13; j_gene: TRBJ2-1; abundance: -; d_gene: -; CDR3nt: TGCAGTGCTATGCGGGAATCCTACAATGAGCAGTTCTTC; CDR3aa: CSAMRESYNEQFF
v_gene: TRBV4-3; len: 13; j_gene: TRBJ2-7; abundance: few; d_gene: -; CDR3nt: TGCGCCAGCAGCCAAAACAGGGGGGGAGAGCAGTACTTC; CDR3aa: CASSQNRGGEQYF
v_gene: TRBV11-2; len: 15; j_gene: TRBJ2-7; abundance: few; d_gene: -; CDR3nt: TGTGCCAGCAGCCCTTGGGCCGGGAGCTCCTACGAGCAGTACTTC; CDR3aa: CASSPWAGSSYEQYF
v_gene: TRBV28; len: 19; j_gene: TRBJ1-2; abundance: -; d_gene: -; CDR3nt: TGTGCCAGCAGTCCCCCCCGAGGGCGGCGGTCAGGGGTTAACTATGGCTACACCTTC; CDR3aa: CASSPPRGRRSGVNYGYTF
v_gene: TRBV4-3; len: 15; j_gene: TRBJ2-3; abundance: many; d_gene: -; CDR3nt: TGCGCCAGCAGCCAAGATCCGGGACACACAGATACGCAGTATTTT; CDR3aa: CASSQDPGHTDTQYF